The rows below give T cell receptor beta chains drawn from one sample of a study of low-dose radiotherapy and immunotherapy resistance in tumors. TCRdb itself ran the reads through MiXCR, one entry per CDR3 protein. This table holds about 58,000 distinct CDR3 sequences, 23% found once. Sequenced here: PBMCs, sampled after low-dose radiotherapy plus immunotherapy. The receptors originated from a male donor with prostate cancer. CDR3s include the opening cysteine and the closing phenylalanine or tryptophan.

V	J	length	CDR3
TRBV7-2	TRBJ2-2	16	CASSLLAGATAGELFF
TRBV2	TRBJ2-7	15	CASSPGLAGAYEQYF
TRBV28	TRBJ2-7	15	CATLAGLAGEYEQYF
TRBV28	TRBJ2-3	15	CASRRTSGSADTQYF
TRBV29-1	TRBJ2-1	15	CSVEVSVGLLHEQFF
TRBV20-1	TRBJ2-2	15	CSASDRRRNTGELFF
TRBV9	TRBJ2-5	13	CASSINTGETQYF
TRBV18	TRBJ2-1	16	CASSRKDSPFVNEQFF
TRBV6-6	TRBJ1-1	13	CASSYSGRAEAFF
TRBV5-1	TRBJ2-7	16	CASSLSVVAGAYEQYF
TRBV2	TRBJ1-2	18	CASSPENSGARVYYGYTF
TRBV12-3/TRBV12-4	TRBJ2-2	17	CASSLQGGYGSVGELFF
TRBV7-6	TRBJ2-1	16	CASSLGTGGSYNEQFF
TRBV9	TRBJ2-5	15	CASSVGASGGETQYF
TRBV4-1	TRBJ2-3	13	CASSPYQADTQYF
TRBV7-9	TRBJ2-2	15	CASSGQTLNTGELFF
TRBV5-1	TRBJ2-3	16	CASSLTSGVSTDTQYF
TRBV14	TRBJ2-1	15	CASSRLTSGDNEQFF
TRBV28	TRBJ2-1	13	CASIGAGPNEQFF
TRBV3-1	TRBJ2-2	18	CASSPFGTSGLNTGELFF
TRBV25-1	TRBJ2-6	13	CAILGPGANVLTF
TRBV20-1	TRBJ2-1	14	CSAVRTSGGNEQFF
TRBV6-5	TRBJ2-1	15	CASSRAGRGDNEQFF
TRBV28	TRBJ2-7	13	CASSLFRNYEQYF
TRBV29-1	TRBJ1-2	14	CSVDYGRQTGGYTF
TRBV5-4	TRBJ2-2	17	CASSRSRTASNTGELFF
TRBV28	TRBJ1-1	14	CASSFQGRDTEAFF
TRBV11-2	TRBJ2-7	16	CASSLLRVGVTHEQYF
TRBV4-1	TRBJ2-2	19	CASSQGLANTGELFFFFFF
TRBV9	TRBJ1-5	13	CASSGPSDQPQHF
TRBV18	TRBJ2-5	17	CASSPPVGSTGGETQYF
TRBV28	TRBJ1-2	14	CASSLGFTGYGYTF
TRBV5-4	TRBJ2-4	14	CASSPAGAKNIQYF
TRBV2	TRBJ2-7	14	CASKTDRVGREQYF
TRBV19	TRBJ2-1	14	CASSINKATDEQFF
TRBV20-1	TRBJ2-3	16	CSARASGRAIADTQYF
TRBV6-1	TRBJ1-2	13	CASSEAGNYGYTF
TRBV28	TRBJ1-1	15	CASSLPQVSGTEAFF
TRBV2	TRBJ2-5	13	CASSVLAEETQYF
TRBV18	TRBJ2-1	16	CASSTPGAKTYNEQFF
TRBV20-1	TRBJ2-5	12	CSARLREETQYF
TRBV4-1	TRBJ2-7	15	CASSQPGQGRFEQYF
TRBV7-9	TRBJ2-1	15	CASISRLAEGNEQFF
TRBV28	TRBJ2-7	14	CASSLIAGPYEQYF
TRBV3-1	TRBJ1-6	13	CASSRGKDSPLHF
TRBV9	TRBJ2-5	16	CASSVVASGGAETQYF
TRBV29-1	TRBJ2-5	17	CSVEGGLAGGYQETQYF
TRBV24-1	TRBJ2-1	11	CATSVHNEQFF
TRBV7-3	TRBJ2-3	15	CASSLSGVSTDTQYF